This T cell receptor (beta chain) was retrieved from a study of T cells after yellow fever vaccination. Whole-study findings and limits: Clones from primary vaccination mostly reappeared after the booster (around 96% CD4, approximately 88% CD8).

Comment on this clonotype: Its matching antigen is unknown.

One entry per CDR3 protein results from TCRdb running MiXCR on the 5' RACE reads. The table lists roughly 340,000 distinct CDR3 sequences, almost 4% of them singletons. CDR3 size: 14 residues. V was pared by 3 bases and J by 2 bases, with 8 bases between. The germline CDR1 and CDR2 sequences are MDHEN and SYDVKM. The sample in question was PBMCs, obtained 5 days after the yellow fever booster vaccination. The TCR was taken from a man aged 18 to 30 who received the YFV17D yellow fever vaccine. The chain combines TRBV28 with TRBJ1-5, with no clear D. The CDR3 here is CASSFSAGNQPQHF. As DNA, the CDR3 is TGTGCCAGCAGTTTTTCCGCAGGCAATCAGCCCCAGCATTTT.